The rows below give T cell receptor beta chains drawn from one sample of a study of blood T cell repertoires in COVID-19. The repertoire was sequenced with immunoSEQ multiplex PCR; TCRdb's copy has only in-frame clones and lacks some. The sample has fewer than 100,000 clones, about 85% seen once; the top ten hold 3.8%. Sequenced: peripheral blood. Receptors originate from a man aged 55-75 years with acute or convalescent COVID-19. Both conserved end residues are part of each CDR3. The order of the fields is clone size, D gene, J gene, V gene, CDR3 protein. A D gene is named only where the DNA matches it firmly. Expanded clones are given a class, and other clones once, few, many or no size at all.

>NA|NA|TRBJ1-6|TRBV19
CASSAGVGDNSPLHF
>few|TRBD2|TRBJ2-1|TRBV5-1
CASSFGTSGRYEQFF
>NA|TRBD1|TRBJ1-5|TRBV19
CASSQGTASNQPQHF
>few|TRBD1|TRBJ1-1|TRBV12-3/TRBV12-4
CASRDRMNTEAFF
>NA|TRBD2|TRBJ2-1|TRBV7-9
CASSLTSGGNEQFF
>NA|TRBD2|TRBJ2-1|TRBV7-3
CASSLAGGPNEQFF
>NA|NA|TRBJ1-2|TRBV12-5
CASGMRAGYTF
>NA|NA|TRBJ2-1|TRBV5-1
CASSSQSYNEQFF
>NA|TRBD1|TRBJ2-7|TRBV5-1
CASSLNTGATYEQYF
>NA|NA|TRBJ1-2|TRBV18
CASSQVGGDYGYTF
>NA|NA|TRBJ2-3|TRBV5-1
CASSGDSRTDTQYF
>NA|NA|TRBJ2-7|TRBV6-5
CASSQTPLIYEQYF
>NA|NA|TRBJ2-7|TRBV18
CASSPGIYEQYF
>NA|TRBD2|TRBJ2-3|TRBV19
CASSIRGGADTQYF
>NA|NA|TRBJ1-6|TRBV19
CASKYAGNSPLHF
>NA|TRBD2|TRBJ2-7|TRBV11-2
CASSLSQRGTLEQYF
>NA|TRBD2|TRBJ2-4|TRBV19
CASSIGRLAGAVAKNIQYF
>NA|TRBD2|TRBJ2-1|TRBV2
CASRLAGGVNEQFF
>NA|NA|TRBJ2-3|TRBV4-2
CASSQAAAFTDTQYF
>few|NA|TRBJ1-6|TRBV6-5
CASSYTGERSSPLHF
>NA|TRBD1|TRBJ1-1|TRBV30
CAWSVGQGAGVAEAFF
>NA|NA|TRBJ1-4|TRBV19
CASQATINEKLFF
>NA|NA|TRBJ1-1|TRBV10-3
CAIKFTILTGEAFF
>NA|NA|TRBJ2-5|TRBV10-3
CAISESRNRQETQYF
>NA|NA|TRBJ2-5|TRBV7-2
CASSPVQGKGETQYF
>once|TRBD2|TRBJ2-3|TRBV30
CAWSVNSGLATDTQYF
>large|NA|TRBJ1-4|TRBV7-2
CASSLPEIEKLFF
>NA|NA|TRBJ2-7|TRBV30
CAWSGGTYEQYF
>NA|NA|TRBJ1-2|TRBV11-2
CASSLVQITNYGYTF
>NA|NA|TRBJ1-3|TRBV2
CASSSGFSGNTIYF
>NA|TRBD1|TRBJ1-3|TRBV28
CASSLYRDSSGNTIYF
>NA|NA|TRBJ2-7|TRBV20-1
CSARRRGEQYF
>NA|NA|TRBJ2-7|TRBV19
CASSLQGSSYEQYF
>NA|TRBD2|TRBJ2-5|TRBV7-8
CASSRGLAGVGETQYF
>NA|TRBD2|TRBJ2-3|TRBV3-1/TRBV3-2
CASSPSGLITDTQYF
>NA|NA|TRBJ2-3|TRBV24-1
CATSDYRTDTQYF
>NA|NA|TRBJ2-2|TRBV7-9
CASSLLLASGELFF
>NA|TRBD2|TRBJ2-5|TRBV11-2
CASSSGAGGQETQYF
>NA|NA|TRBJ1-2|TRBV18
CASSPSRGNYGYTF
>NA|NA|TRBJ1-5|TRBV5-1
CASSPGSDQPQHF
>NA|TRBD2|TRBJ2-1|TRBV19
CASSSGLVGNEQFF
>NA|TRBD2|TRBJ2-7|TRBV3-1/TRBV3-2
CASSQGTSGGLYEQYF
>NA|TRBD1|TRBJ2-2|TRBV27
CASRTGAGYTGELFF
>NA|NA|TRBJ2-7|TRBV25-1
CASSDPGQGSYEQYF
>NA|TRBD1|TRBJ1-2|TRBV7-8
CASSPHRQGAIYGYTF
>many|TRBD1|TRBJ1-3|TRBV5-1
CASSLATGGSGNTIYF
>NA|TRBD1|TRBJ1-4|TRBV30
CAWSRGQADGKLFF
>once|TRBD2|TRBJ2-1|TRBV5-1
CASSPNWRGGENEQFF
>NA|TRBD2|TRBJ2-1|TRBV6-6
CASSPRLAQERNNEQFF
>NA|NA|TRBJ2-7|TRBV6-2/TRBV6-3
CASSPQAYEQYF
>NA|TRBD2|TRBJ2-1|TRBV20-1
CSASMAGGLHEQFF
>NA|TRBD1|TRBJ1-6|TRBV19
CASSNPGQGVGALHF
>once|TRBD2|TRBJ2-1|TRBV6-5
CASSTSGTAYNEQFF
>NA|NA|TRBJ1-1|TRBV28
CASSLPRQRGTEAFF
>few|NA|TRBJ1-1|TRBV7-8
CASRTRGVNTEAFF